The 32 T cell receptor beta chains listed next were all sequenced from one sample in a study of cytomegalovirus exposure and HLA in healthy donors. PCR was performed using 60 Vbeta and 13 Jbeta primers. Some clones are missing from TCRdb's copy, which holds only in-frame ones; the method was immunoSEQ multiplex PCR. The sample consists of 100,000 or so clones, roughly 80% of them appearing once. Sequencing was performed on PBMCs. These receptors originate from a man in his forties in good health and CMV-seronegative.

CDR3 protein: CASSYRDRGWRRSPLHF. As DNA, the CDR3 is TGCGCCAGCAGTTACCGGGACAGGGGATGGCGGAGGTCACCCCTCCACTTT. This chain connects TRBV10-1 to TRBJ1-6; 10 nucleotides agree with TRBD1. This CDR3 is 17 amino acids long. The ends lost 5 bases at V and 10 bases at J; junction bases unmatched: 14. Germline lookup yields CDR1 WNHNN and CDR2 SYGVQD (reference sequence).

This chain joins TRBV12-5 and TRBJ2-7, with 7 bases lining up with TRBD1. The CDR3 is made up of 14 amino acids. The V segment lost 1 base and the J segment 13 bases; nucleotides outside the gene matches: 13. Germline CDR1 LGHNT, CDR2 FRNRAP. As DNA, the CDR3 is TGTGCTAGTGGTTTGGAGGCGACCGGGACAGCCCTCTACTTC. Amino acid sequence: CASGLEATGTALYF.

The chain employs TRBV6-1 and TRBJ2-7; 12 nucleotides line up with TRBD2. The V gene end was trimmed by 5 bases and the J gene end by 2 bases; junction bases not matched to a gene: 4. Germline CDR1 and CDR2: MNHNS and SASEGT. The CDR3 extends over 15 amino acids. The CDR3 loop reads CASSPTSGGTYEQYF. CDR3 sequence (DNA): TGTGCCAGCAGTCCTACTAGCGGGGGGACCTACGAGCAGTACTTC.

V is TRBV5-1 and J is TRBJ2-3; 8 positions agree with TRBD1. The germline V gene encodes CDR1 SGHRS and CDR2 YFSETQ. V lost 3 bases to trimming and J lost 0 bases; unmatched junction nucleotides: 6. There are 16 residues in the CDR3. The chain's CDR3 is CASSSQGASSTDTQYF. The CDR3 nucleotides are TGCGCCAGCAGCTCGCAGGGGGCCTCTAGCACAGATACGCAGTATTTT.

The V gene is TRBV11-2, the J gene TRBJ1-5; the D is unclear. CDR3 length: 15 amino acids. V gave up 5 bases and J gave up 1 base, with 12 bases separating them. CDR1 and CDR2 from the germline V gene are SGHAT and FQNNGV. The DNA for the CDR3 is TGTGCCAGCAGCGAGGAGGGCTGGAGCAATCAGCCCCAGCATTTT. It encodes CASSEEGWSNQPQHF.

This sequence joins TRBV5-1 and TRBJ1-1; 9 nucleotides align to TRBD1. With 1 base clipped from V and 5 bases from J, the junction kept 3 bases outside the gene matches. This CDR3 spans 14 amino acids. Germline-derived CDR1 and CDR2 are SGHRS and YFSETQ. CDR3 sequence (DNA): TGCGCCAGCAGCTTGACAGGGGGCACGACTGAAGCTTTCTTT. Protein: CASSLTGGTTEAFF.

The chain links TRBV25-1 to TRBJ1-2, with D perhaps TRBD1 (6 bases). The germline V and J ends were trimmed by 1 base and 4 bases, with 10 bases remaining between them. Germline CDR1 and CDR2: MGHDK and SYGVNS. The CDR3 runs to 14 residues. The DNA for the CDR3 is TGTGCCAGCAGTGAATTGGACAGCTTCTATGGCTACACCTTC. Protein: CASSELDSFYGYTF.

The rearrangement uses TRBV2 and TRBJ1-2; D perhaps matches TRBD1 (5 bases). CDR1 is SNHLY and CDR2 is FYNNEI in the germline V gene. This CDR3 comprises 12 residues. V was pared by 5 bases and J by 4 bases, with 8 bases between. CDR3 DNA sequence: TGTGCCAGCAGTCAGGGAATCTATGGCTACACCTTC. This encodes CASSQGIYGYTF.

The chain combines TRBV9 with TRBJ2-5, with D maybe TRBD1 (6 bases). CDR1 and CDR2 from the germline V gene are SGDLS and YYNGEE. There are 13 residues in the CDR3. Trimming removed 4 bases at V and 4 bases at J, with 11 bases between. In DNA, the CDR3 is TGTGCCAGCAGCCCTACAGGGAGAGAGACCCAGTACTTC. It codes for CASSPTGRETQYF.

The chain employs TRBV18 and TRBJ2-7; TRBD1 agrees at 7 bases. The CDR3 runs to 15 residues. The J segment lost 6 bases and the V segment lost 4 bases, leaving 12 bases of the junction unmatched. CDR1 and CDR2 (germline): KGHSH, LQKENI. For the CDR3, the DNA is TGTGCCAGCTCACAGTACAGGGGCCTCCTCGGCGAGCAGTACTTC. This gives the protein CASSQYRGLLGEQYF.

The rearrangement joins TRBV7-9 to TRBJ2-1; 8 nucleotides match TRBD1. The germline gives CDR1 SEHNR, CDR2 FQNEAQ (reference sequence). The ends lost 1 base at V and 5 bases at J; junction bases unmatched: 4. This CDR3 has 15 amino acids. In DNA form, the CDR3 reads TGTGCCAGCAGCTTAGGACAGGGGAGCCACAATGAGCAGTTCTTC. Residues: CASSLGQGSHNEQFF.

V is TRBV6-6 and J is TRBJ1-2, with TRBD1 matching 8 bases. V lost 6 bases and J lost 2; bases outside the gene matches: 5. Germline V gives CDR1 MNHNY, CDR2 SVGAGI (reference sequence). The CDR3 consists of 14 residues. The CDR3 spells CASSSTGGNYGYTF. The CDR3 DNA reads TGTGCCAGCAGCTCAACAGGGGGAAACTATGGCTACACCTTC.

The chain combines TRBV28 with TRBJ2-5; no definite D call. The J call may be incorrect, as the DNA end agrees better with TRBJ2-7. This CDR3 is 14 amino acids long. CDR1 and CDR2 from the germline V gene are MDHEN and SYDVKM. The CDR3 sequence: CASSLVGEDYEQYF. The CDR3 DNA sequence: TGTGCCAGCAGTCTCGTAGGAGAAGATTACGAGCAGTACTTC.

The chain joins TRBV5-1 to TRBJ1-1; 9 bases are a match to TRBD1. Germline V CDR1 and CDR2: SGHRS, YFSETQ. The V segment lost 0 bases and the J segment 5 bases; nucleotides outside the gene matches: 8. The CDR3 has 16 residues. The CDR3 region is CASSLEGQGPRTEAFF. DNA for the CDR3: TGCGCCAGCAGCTTGGAGGGACAGGGCCCCCGGACTGAAGCTTTCTTT.

The CDR3 DNA is TGCAGCGTAGCCCGGGACAGCGAGCAGTTCTTC. Its translation is CSVARDSEQFF. This chain connects TRBV29-1 to TRBJ2-1; 7 bases are a match to TRBD1. The CDR3 length is 11 residues. J gave up 10 bases and V 6 bases, and 6 bases lay outside the gene matches. Germline V gene data show CDR1 as SQVTM and CDR2 as ANQGSEA.

The genes are TRBV25-1 and TRBJ1-2; maybe TRBD1 (6 bases). The V gene's germline CDR1 is MGHDK and CDR2 SYGVNS. The CDR3 covers 14 residues. The V gene lost 4 bases and the J gene lost 3 bases, with 12 bases spanning the gap. The CDR3 region has the DNA TGTGCCAGCAGTGGTGCAGGGGTGGACTATGGCTACACCTTC. Its protein is CASSGAGVDYGYTF.

This clone was found a few times. This chain connects TRBV4-1 to TRBJ1-1; perhaps TRBD1 as D (5 bases). Trimming took 3 bases from V and 11 from J, leaving 13 bases between them. CDR3 length: 12 residues. Germline V gives CDR1 MGHRA, CDR2 YSYEKL. The CDR3 DNA follows: TGCGCCAGCAGCCAGGGGCAGGGATCGGCTTTCTTT. It encodes CASSQGQGSAFF.

The V call is TRBV2, the J call TRBJ1-6; no definite D call. The CDR3 loop spans 13 amino acids. Trimming shortened V by 4 bases and J by 8 bases, and 9 bases separated the two germline ends. Looked up from germline, CDR1 is SNHLY and CDR2 is FYNNEI. CDR3 in DNA: TGTGCCAGCAGTGCGGGTCCATATTCACCCCTCCACTTT. It is translated as CASSAGPYSPLHF.

The rearrangement uses TRBV19 and TRBJ2-1; 11 bases map to TRBD2. Trimming took 2 bases from V and 6 from J; bases not matched to a gene: 15. This CDR3 is 19 amino acids long. From germline, CDR1 is LNHDA and CDR2 SQIVND (reference sequence). The CDR3 loop reads CASSILAGGSLGASNEQFF. CDR3 in DNA: TGTGCCAGTAGTATACTAGCGGGGGGTTCTTTAGGGGCGAGCAATGAGCAGTTCTTC.

This clone was seen only once. This rearrangement joins TRBV6-5 to TRBJ1-1, with 9 bases matching TRBD1. The CDR3 is 13 residues long. The V and J ends lost 7 bases and 12 bases, in that order; junction bases with no gene match: 12. The germline gives CDR1 MNHEY, CDR2 SVGAGI. This CDR3 is CASIGDRDGWTFF. CDR3 coding DNA: TGTGCCAGCATCGGGGACAGGGATGGTTGGACTTTCTTT.

This clone has just one count. At one of its ends the junction is not consistent with the germline gene, which may arise from a read error. This rearrangement joins TRBV7-7 to TRBJ2-7; a weak D match, TRBD1 (6 bases). This CDR3 spans 17 amino acids. CDR1 is SSHAT and CDR2 is FNYEAQ in the germline V gene (reference sequence). This CDR3 is CASSLRLYRDHRYEQYF. CDR3 DNA: TGTGCTAGCAGCTTACGGCTTTACAGGGACCATCGCTACGAGCAGTACTTC.

This clone was counted a few times. The CDR3 here is CASSGSYTGELFF. The CDR3 bases are TGCGCCAGCAGTGGGAGTTACACCGGGGAGCTGTTTTTT. The chain carries TRBV4-1 and TRBJ2-2, with D possibly matching TRBD2 (5 bases). The ends were cut back, 6 bases at V and 3 bases at J, with 8 bases in the middle. The CDR3 has 13 residues. Germline loops: CDR1 MGHRA, CDR2 YSYEKL.

This chain uses TRBV19 with TRBJ1-2; 11 positions agree with TRBD1. Germline values: CDR1 LNHDA, CDR2 SQIVND (reference sequence). V shed 7 bases, J shed 7 bases, and the junction held 5 bases outside the gene matches. There are 13 residues in the CDR3. The CDR3 DNA sequence: TGTGCCAGTACGGACAGGGGGCGGCGTGGCTACACCTTC. The encoded protein is CASTDRGRRGYTF.

V is TRBV19 and J is TRBJ2-1; 10 positions agree with TRBD2. V dropped 5 bases and J dropped 3; count of bases not matched to a gene: 10. From germline, CDR1 is LNHDA and CDR2 SQIVND (reference sequence). This CDR3 has 17 amino acids. The chain's CDR3 is CASSVDNSGGYYNEQFF. As DNA, the CDR3 is TGTGCCAGTAGTGTCGATAATAGCGGGGGGTACTACAATGAGCAGTTCTTC. The full variable domain, completed using reference TRBV19 and TRBJ2-1, is DGGITQSPKYLFRKEGQNVTLSCEQNLNHDAMYWYRQDPGQGLRLIYYSQIVNDFQKGDIAEGYSVSREKKESFPLTVTSAQKNPTAFYLCASSVDNSGGYYNEQFFGPGTRLTVL.

V usage is TRBV19 and J usage is TRBJ1-4, with 8 positions matching TRBD1. The CDR3 runs to 16 residues. V lost 3 bases, J lost 5 bases, and 8 bases stayed unmatched. CDR1 and CDR2 (germline): LNHDA, SQIVND (reference sequence). CDR3 sequence reads: CASSMARGRGNEKLFF. CDR3 bases: TGTGCCAGTAGTATGGCCAGGGGGCGCGGGAATGAAAAACTGTTTTTT.

The chain employs TRBV5-1 and TRBJ1-2; 10 nucleotides match TRBD1. Germline-derived CDR1 and CDR2 are SGHRS and YFSETQ. J lost 8 bases, V lost 0 bases, and 7 bases had no gene match. The CDR3 sequence is 15 residues long. Here the CDR3 reads CASSLDAGTGVGYTF. Written as DNA, the CDR3 is TGCGCCAGCAGCTTGGATGCCGGGACAGGGGTCGGCTACACCTTC.

The chain carries TRBV19 and TRBJ1-2, with 7 bases fitting TRBD1. The CDR3 contains 15 residues. Germline values: CDR1 LNHDA, CDR2 SQIVND (reference sequence). V gave up 8 bases and J gave up 0 bases; unmatched junction bases: 9. CDR3 bases: TGTGCCAGTCATAAATGGGACAGAGCTAACTATGGCTACACCTTC. This codes for CASHKWDRANYGYTF.

This clone was found a few times. J is TRBJ1-1 and V is TRBV6-1; TRBD1 agrees at 8 bases. V lost 0 bases, J lost 1 base, and 4 bases stayed unmatched. The CDR3 covers 16 residues. Per germline, CDR1 MNHNS and CDR2 SASEGT. CDR3 sequence reads: CASSEAQGARNTEAFF. The CDR3 DNA sequence: TGTGCCAGCAGTGAAGCGCAGGGGGCAAGGAACACTGAAGCTTTCTTT.

In its sample, this clone was seen once. The chain has TRBV5-6 and TRBJ1-2; D remains ambiguous. V lost 1 base and J 4 bases, leaving 20 bases between the germline ends. The CDR3 is made up of 17 amino acids. Germline V gene data show CDR1 as SGHDT and CDR2 as YYEEEE. The CDR3 DNA reads TGTGCCAGCAGCTTGTTAGTCCAGACCCAGGAAGGCTATGGCTACACCTTC. As protein: CASSLLVQTQEGYGYTF. Combining the CDR3 with reference TRBV5-6 and TRBJ1-2 gives the whole variable domain DAGVTQSPTHLIKTRGQQVTLRCSPKSGHDTVSWYQQALGQGPQFIFQYYEEEERQRGNFPDRFSGHQFPNYSSELNVNALLLGDSALYLCASSLLVQTQEGYGYTFGSGTRLTVV.

The chain employs TRBV2 and TRBJ1-5; perhaps TRBD1 as D (6 bases). The CDR3 contains 16 residues. Germline V gene sequence: CDR1 SNHLY, CDR2 FYNNEI. V shed 2 bases and J shed 5 bases, with 16 bases lying between them. CDR3 protein: CASSEYRTEYYQPQHF. CDR3 sequence (DNA): TGTGCCAGCAGTGAATATCGGACAGAGTACTATCAGCCCCAGCATTTT.

The rearrangement uses TRBV6-1 and TRBJ1-1; D uncertain. V was clipped by 7 bases and J by 0 bases, with 9 bases between them. The CDR3 has 13 residues. The germline CDR1 and CDR2 sequences are MNHNS and SASEGT. The CDR3 sequence is CASKATLNTEAFF. In DNA, the CDR3 is TGTGCCAGCAAAGCCACCTTGAACACTGAAGCTTTCTTT.

The rearrangement uses TRBV13 and TRBJ2-3; 8 bases line up with TRBD1. The CDR3 contains 14 residues. The junction had 5 bases not matched to a gene; V was cut back by 4 bases and J by 5 bases. Germline assignment: CDR1 PRHDT and CDR2 FYEKMQ (reference sequence). The CDR3 reads CASSSTGDGDTQYF. The CDR3 region has the DNA TGTGCCAGCAGCTCGACAGGGGACGGAGATACGCAGTATTTT.